This note documents a single T cell receptor beta chain sequence. This record belongs to a study of blood T cell repertoires in COVID-19. Sequencing used immunoSEQ multiplex PCR; TCRdb keeps in-frame clones, though not all of them. The data hold roughly 330,000 clones, with 80% to 90% observed a single time. Germline V gives CDR1 SQVTM, CDR2 ANQGSEA. Trimming took 6 bases from V and 1 from J, leaving 12 bases between them. The CDR3 runs to 13 residues. Sequencing used PBMCs or T cells enriched from blood (not recorded which). The chain couples TRBV29-1 to TRBJ2-5, with D possibly being TRBD2 (6 bases). The TCR sequence derives from a woman in her 30s who had recovered from COVID-19. The CDR3, as DNA: TGCAGCGTCCGGCGGGACCTCCAAGAGACCCAGTACTTC. Its translation is CSVRRDLQETQYF.